The source of this T cell receptor (beta chain) is a study of blood T cell repertoires in COVID-19. The CDR3 loop spans 15 amino acids. V was clipped by 0 bases and J by 6 bases; unmatched bases: 5. Germline V CDR1 and CDR2: LGHDT, YNNKEL (reference sequence). This table comes from immunoSEQ multiplex PCR, and its TCRdb copy is limited to in-frame clones, with some not included. The sample records 250,000 to 300,000 clones, 89% being singletons. Material for sequencing was peripheral blood. This receptor was obtained from a woman aged 60 to 75 with acute or convalescent COVID-19. V is TRBV3-1 (or the pseudogene TRBV3-2) and J is TRBJ2-3, with TRBD2 identical over 8 bases. CDR3 sequence (DNA): TGTGCCAGCAGCCAAGATAGCGGGGTCCTGGATACGCAGTATTTT. This translates into CASSQDSGVLDTQYF.